This entry concerns a single TCR beta chain. The table came from immunoSEQ multiplex PCR; TCRdb's copy has only in-frame clones and leaves some out. Of about 48,000 clones in the sample, around 77% were seen once. These data belong to a study of T cells in localized non-small cell lung cancer. Germline V CDR1 and CDR2: ENHRY, SYGVKD. The CDR3 loop spans 15 amino acids. The ends were cut back, 10 bases at V and 9 bases at J, with 24 bases in the middle. The chain links TRBV10-3 to TRBJ2-2, with a tentative D call TRBD1 (6 bases). This clonotype was obtained from a man aged 35 to 69 with stage I squamous cell lung carcinoma. Material: peripheral blood, obtained before any cancer treatment. CDR3 bases: TGTGCCAGTACCCGGGGCCTCCTGGACAGTCGGGAGCTGTTTTTT. Translating gives CASTRGLLDSRELFF.